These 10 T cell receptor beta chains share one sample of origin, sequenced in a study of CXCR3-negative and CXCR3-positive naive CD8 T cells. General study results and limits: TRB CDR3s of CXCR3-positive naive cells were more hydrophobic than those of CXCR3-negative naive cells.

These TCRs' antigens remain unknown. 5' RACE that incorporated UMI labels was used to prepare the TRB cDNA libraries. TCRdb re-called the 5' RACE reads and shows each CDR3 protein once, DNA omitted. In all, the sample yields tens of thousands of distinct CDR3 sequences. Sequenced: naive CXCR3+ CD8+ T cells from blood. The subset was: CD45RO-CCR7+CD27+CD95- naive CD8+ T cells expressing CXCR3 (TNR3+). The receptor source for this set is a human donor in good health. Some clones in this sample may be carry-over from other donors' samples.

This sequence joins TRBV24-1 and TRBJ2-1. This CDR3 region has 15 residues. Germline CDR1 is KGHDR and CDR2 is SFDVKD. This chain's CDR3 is CATSDQRSSYNEQFF.

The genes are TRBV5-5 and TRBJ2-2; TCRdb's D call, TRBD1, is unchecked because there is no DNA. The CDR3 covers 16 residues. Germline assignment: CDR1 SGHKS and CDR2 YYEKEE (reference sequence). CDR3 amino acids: CASSLQYRSNTGELFF.

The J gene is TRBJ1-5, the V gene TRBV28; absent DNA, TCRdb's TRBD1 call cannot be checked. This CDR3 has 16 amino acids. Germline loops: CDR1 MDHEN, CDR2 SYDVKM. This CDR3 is CASSFWDRDWIQPQHF. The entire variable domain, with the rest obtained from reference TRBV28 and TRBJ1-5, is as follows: DVKVTQSSRYLVKRTGEKVFLECVQDMDHENMFWYRQDPGLGLRLIYFSYDVKMKEKGDIPEGYSVSREKKERFSLILESASTNQTSMYLCASSFWDRDWIQPQHFGDGTRLSIL.

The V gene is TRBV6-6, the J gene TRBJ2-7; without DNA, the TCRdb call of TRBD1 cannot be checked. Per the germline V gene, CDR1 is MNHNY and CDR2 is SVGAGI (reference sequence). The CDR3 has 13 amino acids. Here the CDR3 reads CASSQGEFYEQYF.

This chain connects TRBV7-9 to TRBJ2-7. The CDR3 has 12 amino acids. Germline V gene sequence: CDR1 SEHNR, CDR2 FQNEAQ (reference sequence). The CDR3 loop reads CASSYFVDEQYF.

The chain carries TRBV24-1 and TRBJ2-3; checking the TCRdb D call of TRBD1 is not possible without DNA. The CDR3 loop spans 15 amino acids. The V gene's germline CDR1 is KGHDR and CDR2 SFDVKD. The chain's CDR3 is CATSDFGQGPDTQYF.

This CDR3 is CASSLGTRVTEAFF. V gene TRBV7-9 combines with J gene TRBJ1-1. The CDR3 is made up of 14 amino acids. CDR1 and CDR2 (germline): SEHNR, FQNEAQ (reference sequence).

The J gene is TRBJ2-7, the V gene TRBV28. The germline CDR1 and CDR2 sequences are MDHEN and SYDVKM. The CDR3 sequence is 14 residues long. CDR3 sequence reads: CASSFLGSFYEQYF.

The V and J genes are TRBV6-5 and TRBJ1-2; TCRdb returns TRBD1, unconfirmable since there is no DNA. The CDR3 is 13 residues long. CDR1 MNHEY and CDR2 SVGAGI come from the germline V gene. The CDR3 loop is CASSLGTGYGYTF.

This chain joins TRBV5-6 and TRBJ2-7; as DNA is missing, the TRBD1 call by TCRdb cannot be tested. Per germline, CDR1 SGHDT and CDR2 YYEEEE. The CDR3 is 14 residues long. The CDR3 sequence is CASSYQGVSNEQYF.